This T cell receptor (beta chain) derives from a study of shared clonotypes between healthy human individuals. Produced via immunoSEQ multiplex PCR; TCRdb's table is partial and in-frame only. Seen here are about 680,000 clones, approximately 79% observed once, and the top ten hold 1.5% to 2%. V shed 5 bases and J 4 bases; nucleotides not matched to a gene: 15. This CDR3 spans 18 amino acids. The V gene's germline CDR1 is MDHEN and CDR2 SYDVKM. CD45RA-negative memory and CD45RA+ naive subsets were split from the CD4+ cells. Study results and limitations: Clonotype sharing among the donors was expected to vary with sequencing depth.

To note about this clone: What it recognizes is unknown.

The chain is built from TRBV28 and TRBJ2-5; TRBD2 matches at 11 bases. The TCR sequence derives from a woman in her thirties in good health. Sequencing used memory CD4+ T cells sorted from blood. Subset reported: CD45RA-negative fraction. CDR3 nucleotide sequence: TGTGCCAGCAGTACCAGGGTCATGACTAGCGGGAAAGGAGAGACCCAGTACTTC. Translating gives CASSTRVMTSGKGETQYF.